This T cell receptor (beta chain) came from a study of tumor-infiltrating lymphocytes in primary liver carcinoma. From around 530 ng of total RNA, TCR beta-specific cDNA was reverse-transcribed using a constant-region primer. ARM-PCR was slightly modified, and three nested multiplex PCR rounds with it gave rise to the TCR beta libraries. MiXCR, applied by TCRdb to the multiplex PCR reads, yields one record per CDR3 protein. The sample includes around 120,000 distinct CDR3 sequences, around 70% seen only once; the top ten take over 6.5%. It was from roughly 20-30 mg of unsorted bulk tissue that RNA and DNA were co-extracted. In the case of this clonotype: Because it lacks the conserved phenylalanine or tryptophan at the end, this CDR3 is likely a read error.

Sequencing input: tumor-adjacent normal liver tissue. The source is a woman aged 55-69 years with primary liver carcinoma and hepatitis B virus infection.

In DNA, the CDR3 is TGCACCAGCAGTGGACAGTTCTACGAGCAGTACATC. Protein: CTSSGQFYEQYI. This chain links TRBV10-2 with TRBJ2-7, with D tentatively TRBD1 (6 bases). CDR3 length: 12 amino acids. CDR1 WSHSY and CDR2 SAAADI come from the germline V gene.